The present TCR beta chain was sequenced within a study of response to subunit inactivated influenza vaccine. Study-level points and caveats: Seasonal influenza vaccination, on each occasion, was suggested by the authors to recruit few new T cells.

This clonotype was counted only a few times. Antigen unknown. From the RT-PCR reads, TCRdb called clonotypes with MiXCR, one entry per CDR3 protein. The sample yields 490,000 or so distinct CDR3 sequences, 7.6% seen once. The germline V and J ends were trimmed by 1 base and 3 bases, with 19 bases remaining between them. The CDR3 has 18 amino acids. Germline V gene sequence: CDR1 LNHNV, CDR2 YYDKDF (reference sequence). This TCR was recovered from a man between 50 and 69 years old who received an inactivated influenza vaccine. The material was PBMCs from blood, obtained roughly 24 months after vaccination. This rearrangement joins TRBV15 to TRBJ2-1, with D possibly being TRBD1 (5 bases). The CDR3: CATSRGTPTELFYNEQFF. The CDR3 DNA sequence: TGTGCCACCAGCAGAGGAACTCCGACAGAGCTCTTCTACAATGAGCAGTTCTTC.